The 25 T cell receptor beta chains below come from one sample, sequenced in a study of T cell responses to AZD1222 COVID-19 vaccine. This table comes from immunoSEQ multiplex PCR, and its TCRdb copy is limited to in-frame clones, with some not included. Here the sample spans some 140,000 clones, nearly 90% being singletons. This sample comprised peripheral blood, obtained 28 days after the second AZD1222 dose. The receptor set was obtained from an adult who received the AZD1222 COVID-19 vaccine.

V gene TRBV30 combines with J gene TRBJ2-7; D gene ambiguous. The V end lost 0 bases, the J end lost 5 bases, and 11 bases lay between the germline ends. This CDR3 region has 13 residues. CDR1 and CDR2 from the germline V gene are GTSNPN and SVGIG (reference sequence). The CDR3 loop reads CAWSVVIGNEQYF. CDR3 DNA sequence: TGTGCCTGGAGTGTAGTCATAGGGAACGAGCAGTACTTC.

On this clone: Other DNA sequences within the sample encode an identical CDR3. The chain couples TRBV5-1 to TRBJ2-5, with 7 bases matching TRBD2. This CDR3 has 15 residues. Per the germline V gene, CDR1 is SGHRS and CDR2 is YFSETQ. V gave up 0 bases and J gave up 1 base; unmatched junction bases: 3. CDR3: CASSLGAGPQETQYF. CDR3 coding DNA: TGCGCCAGCAGCTTGGGAGCGGGACCCCAAGAGACCCAGTACTTC.

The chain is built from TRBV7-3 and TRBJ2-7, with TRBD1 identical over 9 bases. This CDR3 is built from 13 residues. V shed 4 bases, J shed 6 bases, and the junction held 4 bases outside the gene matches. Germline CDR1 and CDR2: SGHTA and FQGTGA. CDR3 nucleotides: TGTGCCAGCAGCTCCGGGACAGGGACCGAGCAGTACTTC. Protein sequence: CASSSGTGTEQYF.

The CDR3 DNA follows: TGTGCCAGCAGCTTGACAGGGGTCTCGCCTTCCTCCTACGAGCAGTACTTC. Amino acids: CASSLTGVSPSSYEQYF. This rearrangement joins TRBV7-2 to TRBJ2-7, with TRBD1 matching 8 bases. Germline assignment: CDR1 SGHTA and CDR2 FQGNSA. J was trimmed by 0 bases and V by 3 bases; bases with no gene match: 10. CDR3 length: 17 residues.

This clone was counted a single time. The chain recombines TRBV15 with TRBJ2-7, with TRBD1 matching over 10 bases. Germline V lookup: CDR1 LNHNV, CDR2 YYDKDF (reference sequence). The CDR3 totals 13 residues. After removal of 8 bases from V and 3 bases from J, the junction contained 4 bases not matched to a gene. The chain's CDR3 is CATGRDRGYEQYF. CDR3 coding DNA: TGTGCCACCGGCCGGGACAGGGGCTACGAGCAGTACTTC.

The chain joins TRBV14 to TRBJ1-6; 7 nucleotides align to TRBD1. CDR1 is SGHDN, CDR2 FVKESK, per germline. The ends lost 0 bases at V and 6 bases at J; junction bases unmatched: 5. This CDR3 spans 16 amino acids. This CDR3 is CASSQDRGQVNSPLHF. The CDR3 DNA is TGTGCCAGCAGCCAAGACCGCGGACAGGTTAATTCACCCCTCCACTTT.

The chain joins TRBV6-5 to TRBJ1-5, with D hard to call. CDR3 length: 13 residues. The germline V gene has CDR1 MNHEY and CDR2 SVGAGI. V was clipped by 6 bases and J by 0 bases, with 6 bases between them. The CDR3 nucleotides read TGTGCCAGCAGATATGATAGCAATCAGCCCCAGCATTTT. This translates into CASRYDSNQPQHF.

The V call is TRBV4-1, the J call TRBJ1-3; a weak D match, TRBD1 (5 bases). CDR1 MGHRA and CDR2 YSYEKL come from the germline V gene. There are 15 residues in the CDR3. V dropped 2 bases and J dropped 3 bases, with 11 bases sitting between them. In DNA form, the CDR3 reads TGCGCCAGCAGCCAATGGTTGGGGCTTGGAAACACCATATATTTT. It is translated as CASSQWLGLGNTIYF.

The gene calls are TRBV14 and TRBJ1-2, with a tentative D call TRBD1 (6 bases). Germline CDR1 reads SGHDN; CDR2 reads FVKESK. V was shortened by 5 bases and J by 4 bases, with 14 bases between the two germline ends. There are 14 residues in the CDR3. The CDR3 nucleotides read TGTGCCAGCAGCTACAGGGTCGGGAGCTATGGCTACACCTTC. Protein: CASSYRVGSYGYTF.

The CDR3 loop is CASSSGLAGTSTDTQYF. CDR3 DNA sequence: TGTGCCAGCAGCTCGGGACTAGCGGGGACTAGCACAGATACGCAGTATTTT. The chain links TRBV7-2 to TRBJ2-3, with 13 positions matching TRBD2. Germline loops: CDR1 SGHTA, CDR2 FQGNSA. Germline trimming cut 4 bases from V and 0 bases from J; bases unmatched to any gene: 4. The CDR3 runs to 17 residues.

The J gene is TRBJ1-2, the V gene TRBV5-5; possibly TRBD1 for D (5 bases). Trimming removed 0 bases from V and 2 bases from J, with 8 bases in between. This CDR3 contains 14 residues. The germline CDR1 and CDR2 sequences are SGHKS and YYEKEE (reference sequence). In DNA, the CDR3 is TGTGCCAGCAGCTTGGGCGGGGCCAACTATGGCTACACCTTC. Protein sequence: CASSLGGANYGYTF.

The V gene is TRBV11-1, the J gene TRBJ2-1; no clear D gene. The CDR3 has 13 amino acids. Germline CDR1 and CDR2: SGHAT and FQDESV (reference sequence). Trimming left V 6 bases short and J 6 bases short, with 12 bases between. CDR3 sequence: CASSEAAFNEQFF. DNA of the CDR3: TGTGCCAGCAGTGAGGCGGCTTTCAATGAGCAGTTCTTC.

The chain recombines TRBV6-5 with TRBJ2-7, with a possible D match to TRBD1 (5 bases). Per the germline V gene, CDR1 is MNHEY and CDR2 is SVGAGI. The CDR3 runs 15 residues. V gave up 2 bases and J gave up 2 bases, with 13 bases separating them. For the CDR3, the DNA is TGTGCCAGCAGTTACGGGGCGATGTGGACCTACGAGCAGTACTTC. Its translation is CASSYGAMWTYEQYF.

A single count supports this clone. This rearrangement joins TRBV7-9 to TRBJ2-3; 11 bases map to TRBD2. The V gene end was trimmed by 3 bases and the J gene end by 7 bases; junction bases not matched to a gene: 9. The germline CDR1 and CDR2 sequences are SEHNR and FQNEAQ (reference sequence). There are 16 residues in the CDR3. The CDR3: CASSFTTSGRFNTQYF. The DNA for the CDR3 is TGTGCCAGCAGCTTTACTACTAGCGGGAGATTTAATACGCAGTATTTT.

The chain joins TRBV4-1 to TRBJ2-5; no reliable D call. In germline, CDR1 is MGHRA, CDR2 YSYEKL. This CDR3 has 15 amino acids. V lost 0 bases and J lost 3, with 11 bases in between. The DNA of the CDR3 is TGCGCCAGCAGCCAAGATGGTAGTTGGGAAGAGACCCAGTACTTC. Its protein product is CASSQDGSWEETQYF.

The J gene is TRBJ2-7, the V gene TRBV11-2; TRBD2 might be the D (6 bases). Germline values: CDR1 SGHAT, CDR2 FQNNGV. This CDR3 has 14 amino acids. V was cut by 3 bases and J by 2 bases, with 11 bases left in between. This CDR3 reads CASSFRDWTYEQYF. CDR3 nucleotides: TGTGCCAGCAGCTTTCGGGACTGGACCTACGAGCAGTACTTC.

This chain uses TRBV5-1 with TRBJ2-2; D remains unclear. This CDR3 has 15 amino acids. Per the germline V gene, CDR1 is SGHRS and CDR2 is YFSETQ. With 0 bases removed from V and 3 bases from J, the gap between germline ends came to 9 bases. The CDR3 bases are TGCGCCAGCAGCTTGGGAGCCTTATACACCGGGGAGCTGTTTTTT. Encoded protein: CASSLGALYTGELFF.

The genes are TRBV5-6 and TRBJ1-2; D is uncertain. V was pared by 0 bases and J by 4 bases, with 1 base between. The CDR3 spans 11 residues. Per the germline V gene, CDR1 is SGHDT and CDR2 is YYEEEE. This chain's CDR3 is CASSLAYGYTF. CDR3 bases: TGTGCCAGCAGCTTGGCCTATGGCTACACCTTC.

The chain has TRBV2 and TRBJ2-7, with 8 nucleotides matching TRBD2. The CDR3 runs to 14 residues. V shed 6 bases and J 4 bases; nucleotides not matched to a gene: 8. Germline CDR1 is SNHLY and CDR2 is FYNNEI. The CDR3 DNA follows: TGTGCCAGCAGACCCAGCGGGAGTGCTTACGAGCAGTACTTC. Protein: CASRPSGSAYEQYF.

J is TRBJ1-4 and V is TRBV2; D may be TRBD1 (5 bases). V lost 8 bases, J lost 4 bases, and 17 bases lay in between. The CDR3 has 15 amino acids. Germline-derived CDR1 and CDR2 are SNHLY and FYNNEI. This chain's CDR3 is CASSRNSGNNEKLFF. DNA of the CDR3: TGTGCCAGCTCTCGAAATTCAGGGAATAATGAAAAACTGTTTTTT.

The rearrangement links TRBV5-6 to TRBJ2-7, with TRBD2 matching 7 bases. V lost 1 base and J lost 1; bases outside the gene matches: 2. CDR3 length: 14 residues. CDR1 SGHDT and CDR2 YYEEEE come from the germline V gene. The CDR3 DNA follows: TGTGCCAGCAGCTTGTGGGAGGGGTCCTACGAGCAGTACTTC. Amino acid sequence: CASSLWEGSYEQYF.

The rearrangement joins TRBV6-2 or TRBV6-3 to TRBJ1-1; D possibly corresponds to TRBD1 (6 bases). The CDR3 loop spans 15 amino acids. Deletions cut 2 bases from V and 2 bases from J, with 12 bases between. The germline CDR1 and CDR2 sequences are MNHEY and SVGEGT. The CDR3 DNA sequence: TGTGCCAGCAGTTACCCGCAGGGGCCCAACACTGAAGCTTTCTTT. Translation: CASSYPQGPNTEAFF.

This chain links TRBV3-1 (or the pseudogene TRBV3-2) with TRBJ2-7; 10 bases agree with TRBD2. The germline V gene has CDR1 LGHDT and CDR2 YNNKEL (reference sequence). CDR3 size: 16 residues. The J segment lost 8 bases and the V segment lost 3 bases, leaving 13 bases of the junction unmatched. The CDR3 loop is CASSHLPGTSVDKQYF. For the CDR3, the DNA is TGTGCCAGCAGCCACCTACCCGGGACTAGCGTCGACAAGCAGTACTTC.

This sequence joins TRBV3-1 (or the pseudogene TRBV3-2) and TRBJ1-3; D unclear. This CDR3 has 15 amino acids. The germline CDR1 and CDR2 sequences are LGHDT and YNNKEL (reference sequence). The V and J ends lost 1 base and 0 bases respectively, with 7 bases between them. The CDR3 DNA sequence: TGTGCCAGCAGCCAAGGCACGCCCTCTGGAAACACCATATATTTT. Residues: CASSQGTPSGNTIYF.

The chain's CDR3 is CASSLRPIEAFF. The CDR3, as DNA: TGTGCCAGCAGCTTAAGACCGATTGAAGCTTTCTTT. The chain links TRBV6-6 to TRBJ1-1; D remains ambiguous. V was clipped by 6 bases and J by 7 bases, with 12 bases between them. This CDR3 contains 12 residues. CDR1 MNHNY and CDR2 SVGAGI come from the germline V gene (reference sequence).